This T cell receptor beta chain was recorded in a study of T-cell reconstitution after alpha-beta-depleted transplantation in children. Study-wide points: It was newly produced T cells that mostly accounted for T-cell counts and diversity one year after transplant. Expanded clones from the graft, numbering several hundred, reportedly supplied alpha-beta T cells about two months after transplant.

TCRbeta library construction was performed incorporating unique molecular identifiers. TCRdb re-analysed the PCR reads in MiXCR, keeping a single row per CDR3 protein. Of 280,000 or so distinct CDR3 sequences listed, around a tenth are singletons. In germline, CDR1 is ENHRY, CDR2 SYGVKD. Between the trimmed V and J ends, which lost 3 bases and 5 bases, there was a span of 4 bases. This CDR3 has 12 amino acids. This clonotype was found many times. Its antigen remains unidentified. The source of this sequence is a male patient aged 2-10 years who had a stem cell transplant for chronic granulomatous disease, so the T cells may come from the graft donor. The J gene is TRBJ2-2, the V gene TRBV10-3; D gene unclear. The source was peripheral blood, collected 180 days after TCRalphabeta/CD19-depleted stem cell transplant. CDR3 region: CAISDWTGELFF. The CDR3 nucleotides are TGTGCCATCAGTGATTGGACCGGGGAGCTGTTTTTT.